This TCR beta chain was sequenced for a study of blood T cell repertoires in COVID-19. Repertoires were generated with immunoSEQ multiplex PCR, while TCRdb's copy carries only in-frame clones and drops some. The sample yields under 100,000 clones, over 75% seen once. Trimming took 3 bases from V and 6 from J; bases not matched to a gene: 3. From germline, CDR1 is KGHSH and CDR2 LQKENI. The CDR3 has 14 residues. This clone came up once. This sequence originates from a human donor in a cohort sampled during active COVID-19. The V and J genes are TRBV18 and TRBJ2-7; 12 nucleotides agree with TRBD1. Source material: peripheral blood. The CDR3 sequence: CASSPGTGGFEQYF. CDR3 nucleotide sequence: TGTGCCAGCTCACCCGGGACAGGGGGCTTCGAGCAGTACTTC.